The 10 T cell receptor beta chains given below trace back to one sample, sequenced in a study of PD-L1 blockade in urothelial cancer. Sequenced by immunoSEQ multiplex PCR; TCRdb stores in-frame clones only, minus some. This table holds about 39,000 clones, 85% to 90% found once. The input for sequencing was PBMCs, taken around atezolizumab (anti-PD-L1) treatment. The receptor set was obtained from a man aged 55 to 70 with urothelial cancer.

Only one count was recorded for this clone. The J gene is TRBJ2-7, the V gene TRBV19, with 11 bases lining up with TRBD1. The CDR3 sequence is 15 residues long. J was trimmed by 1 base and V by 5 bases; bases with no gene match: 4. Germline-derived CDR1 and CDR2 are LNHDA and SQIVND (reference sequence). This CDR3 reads CASSFGTGGSYEQYF. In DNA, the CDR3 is TGTGCCAGTAGTTTTGGGACAGGGGGTTCCTACGAGCAGTACTTC.

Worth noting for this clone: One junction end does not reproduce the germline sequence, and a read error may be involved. The CDR3 here is CASSLRTGSYEQYF. CDR3 sequence (DNA): TGTGCCAGCAGCCTCCGTACGGGTTCCTACGAGCAGTACTTC. The V gene is TRBV5-1, the J gene TRBJ2-7; no reliable D call. The CDR3 is 14 amino acids. Germline V gene sequence: CDR1 SGHRS, CDR2 YFSETQ. Based on the CDR3 plus reference TRBV5-1 and TRBJ2-7, the full variable domain is KAGVTQTPRYLIKTRGQQVTLSCSPISGHRSVSWYQQTPGQGLQFLFEYFSETQRNKGNFPGRFSGRQFSNSRSEMNVSTLELGDSALYLCASSLRTGSYEQYFGPGTRLTVT.

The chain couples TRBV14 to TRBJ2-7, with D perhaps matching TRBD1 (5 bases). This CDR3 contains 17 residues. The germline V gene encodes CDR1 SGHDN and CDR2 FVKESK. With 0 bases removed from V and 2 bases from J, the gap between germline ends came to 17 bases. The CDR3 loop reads CASSQDRVRAGPYEQYF. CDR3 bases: TGTGCCAGCAGCCAAGATCGTGTCAGGGCAGGCCCCTACGAGCAGTACTTC.

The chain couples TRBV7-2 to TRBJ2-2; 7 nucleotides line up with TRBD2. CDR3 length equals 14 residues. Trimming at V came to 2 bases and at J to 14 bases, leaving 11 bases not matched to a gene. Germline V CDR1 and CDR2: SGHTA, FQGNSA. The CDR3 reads CASSLPGWGGRLFF. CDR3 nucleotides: TGTGCCAGCAGCTTACCGGGCTGGGGAGGGAGACTGTTTTTT.

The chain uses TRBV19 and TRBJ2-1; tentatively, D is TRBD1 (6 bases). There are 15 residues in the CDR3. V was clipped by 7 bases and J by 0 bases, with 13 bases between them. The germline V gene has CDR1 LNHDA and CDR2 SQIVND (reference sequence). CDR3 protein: CASTQGWSSYNEQFF. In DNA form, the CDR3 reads TGTGCCAGTACCCAGGGGTGGAGCTCCTACAATGAGCAGTTCTTC.

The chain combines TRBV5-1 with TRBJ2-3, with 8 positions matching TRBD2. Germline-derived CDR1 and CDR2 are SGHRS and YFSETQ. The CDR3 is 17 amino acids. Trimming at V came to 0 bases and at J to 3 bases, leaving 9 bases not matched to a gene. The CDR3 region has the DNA TGCGCCAGCAGCTTGGCCGTCGGGGGGGCTGGGACAGATACGCAGTATTTT. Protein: CASSLAVGGAGTDTQYF.

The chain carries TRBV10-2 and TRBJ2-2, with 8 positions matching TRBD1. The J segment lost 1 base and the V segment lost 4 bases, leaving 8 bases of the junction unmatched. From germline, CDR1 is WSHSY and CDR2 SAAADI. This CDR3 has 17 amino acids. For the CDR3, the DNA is TGCGCCAGCAGTGGCGGATCAGGGACAGGGAACACCGGGGAGCTGTTTTTT. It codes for CASSGGSGTGNTGELFF.

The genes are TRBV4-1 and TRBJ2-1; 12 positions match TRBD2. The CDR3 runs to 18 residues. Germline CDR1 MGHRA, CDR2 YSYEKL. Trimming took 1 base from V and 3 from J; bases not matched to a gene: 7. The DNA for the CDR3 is TGCGCCAGCAGCCAAGGGCTAGCGGGAGGGCCGGTCTACAATGAGCAGTTCTTC. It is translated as CASSQGLAGGPVYNEQFF.

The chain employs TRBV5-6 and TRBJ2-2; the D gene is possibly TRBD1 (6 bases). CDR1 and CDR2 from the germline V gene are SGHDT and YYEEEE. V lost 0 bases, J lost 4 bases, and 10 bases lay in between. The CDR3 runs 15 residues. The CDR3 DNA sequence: TGTGCCAGCAGCTTGGCAGGGGTGGCCACCGGGGAGCTGTTTTTT. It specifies CASSLAGVATGELFF.

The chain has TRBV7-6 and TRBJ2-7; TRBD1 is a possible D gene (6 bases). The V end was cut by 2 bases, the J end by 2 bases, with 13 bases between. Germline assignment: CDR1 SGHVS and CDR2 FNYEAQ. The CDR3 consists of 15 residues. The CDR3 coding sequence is TGTGCCAGCAGCTTAAACTCGAGACAGGCCTACGAGCAGTACTTC. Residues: CASSLNSRQAYEQYF.